The clone carrying this T cell receptor beta chain was observed at least ten times. Its antigen is not known. Each ophthalmopathy patient scored at least 3 on the Clinical Activity Score and at least 4 on NOSPECS grade, with duration under 3 months. Amplified TCR beta CDR3 regions derived from RNA transcripts. The HTBI primer set was used in a first-round RT-PCR of the TCR CDR3. TCRdb independently ran MiXCR on the multiplex PCR reads; one entry per CDR3 protein. The sample lists about 260,000 distinct CDR3 sequences, about 16% seen once, with under 35% in the top ten. The entry originates in a study of T cells in Graves' hyperthyroidism and ophthalmopathy. Study-level background: The initial diagnosis was the point when peripheral blood was collected, ahead of any treatment. Regarding the study as a whole: Blood also contained most expanded thyroid clonotypes above 0.001. Ophthalmopathy and stable hyperthyroidism were told apart by a 13 V-J model.

This TCR was sampled from a woman under 30 with Graves' ophthalmopathy. Material: blood.

For the CDR3, the DNA is TGTGCCAGCAGTACACGGGACTTGAACCTCTACGAGCAGTACTTC. Amino acid sequence: CASSTRDLNLYEQYF. The rearrangement uses TRBV28 and TRBJ2-7; D might be TRBD2 (6 bases). Germline values: CDR1 MDHEN, CDR2 SYDVKM. With 5 bases removed from V and 3 bases from J, the gap between germline ends came to 17 bases. This CDR3 spans 15 amino acids.